Each of the 18 T cell receptor beta chains below was sequenced from the same sample in a study of blood T cell repertoires in COVID-19. Method: immunoSEQ multiplex PCR; TCRdb's copy keeps in-frame clones and lacks some. The sample holds about 160,000 clones, roughly 78% seen once. The material sequenced was peripheral blood. The receptors here all came from a woman aged 55-69 years with COVID-19, enrolled during active disease.

This clone was counted between two and nine times. The junction shows a germline mismatch at one end, possibly a read error. V usage is TRBV7-7 and J usage is TRBJ2-5; 7 bases line up with TRBD1. Germline V gene sequence: CDR1 SSHAT, CDR2 FNYEAQ (reference sequence). This CDR3 comprises 16 residues. Written as DNA, the CDR3 is TGTGCTAGCAGCTCAGTAGTGGAGACAGGGCGAGAGACCCAGTACTTC. It specifies CASSSVVETGRETQYF.

The chain is built from TRBV6-5 and TRBJ2-7, with D possibly TRBD1 on 6 matching bases. With 8 bases removed from V and 3 bases from J, the gap between germline ends came to 17 bases. Germline CDR1 and CDR2: MNHEY and SVGAGI. The CDR3 contains 14 residues. The CDR3 is CASRLAGAFYEQYV. The CDR3 DNA sequence: TGTGCCAGCCGCTTGGCAGGGGCCTTCTACGAGCAGTACGTC.

This clone has only a few counts. The chain recombines TRBV6-2 or TRBV6-3 with TRBJ2-2; 15 nucleotides line up with TRBD2. Losses at the gene ends were 6 bases for V and 6 bases for J; bases not matched to a gene: 11. Per the germline V gene, CDR1 is MNHEY and CDR2 is SVGEGT. This CDR3 spans 18 amino acids. The CDR3 sequence is CASSLDRTSGRAAGELFF. DNA for the CDR3: TGTGCCAGCAGCCTCGATAGGACTAGCGGGAGGGCCGCCGGGGAGCTGTTTTTT.

The chain combines TRBV19 with TRBJ2-1, with 12 nucleotides matching TRBD2. Trimming at V came to 7 bases and at J to 0 bases, leaving 7 bases not matched to a gene. This CDR3 contains 17 residues. In germline, CDR1 is LNHDA, CDR2 SQIVND (reference sequence). As DNA, the CDR3 is TGTGCCAGTACTGGGACTAGCGGGCGGAGCTCCTACAATGAGCAGTTCTTC. Its translation: CASTGTSGRSSYNEQFF.

This sequence joins TRBV6-4 and TRBJ1-6; D is unclear. V was pared by 0 bases and J by 6 bases, with 9 bases between. The CDR3 has 15 amino acids. Germline V gene lookup returns CDR1 MRHNA and CDR2 SNTAGT. The CDR3 sequence is CASSDSILPNSPLHF. CDR3 sequence (DNA): TGTGCCAGCAGTGACTCCATACTACCTAATTCACCCCTCCACTTT.

This chain uses TRBV7-2 with TRBJ1-1; D gene uncertain. The CDR3 length is 14 residues. Germline CDR1 and CDR2: SGHTA and FQGNSA. Trimming cost V 5 bases and J 2 bases, with 12 bases left between them. The CDR3 coding sequence is TGTGCCAGCAGCCAAAAAGTGACTAACACTGAAGCTTTCTTT. The encoded protein is CASSQKVTNTEAFF.

The gene calls are TRBV4-3 and TRBJ2-3; 8 positions match TRBD2. CDR1 and CDR2 from the germline V gene are LGHNA and YSLEER. This CDR3 is built from 15 residues. Trimming took 0 bases from V and 6 from J; bases not matched to a gene: 5. CDR3 DNA: TGCGCCAGCAGCCAAGAGACGGGAGGGCCGGATACGCAGTATTTT. Residues: CASSQETGGPDTQYF.

This rearrangement joins TRBV6-5 to TRBJ1-5; no definite D call. The CDR3 extends over 12 amino acids. With 6 bases removed from V and 1 base from J, the gap between germline ends came to 4 bases. Germline loops: CDR1 MNHEY, CDR2 SVGAGI. The CDR3 region is CASRSSNQPQHF. CDR3 DNA: TGTGCCAGCAGGTCGAGCAATCAGCCCCAGCATTTT.

This clone was found a few times. The DNA of the CDR3 is TGTGCCAGCACGACGCGGGAGAGCAATGAGCAGTTCTTC. This gives the protein CASTTRESNEQFF. V and J are TRBV2 and TRBJ2-1; 7 positions agree with TRBD2. Germline V gene lookup returns CDR1 SNHLY and CDR2 FYNNEI. V lost 7 bases, J lost 6 bases, and 6 bases stayed unmatched. CDR3 length: 13 residues.

This clone is a singleton in its sample. The chain joins TRBV7-9 to TRBJ1-6, with a tentative D call TRBD1 (6 bases). This CDR3 spans 15 amino acids. V was trimmed by 3 bases and J by 9 bases, leaving 15 bases between them. Germline-derived CDR1 and CDR2 are SEHNR and FQNEAQ (reference sequence). The CDR3 loop is CASSLAQGLFSPLHF. Here the CDR3 DNA reads TGTGCCAGCAGCTTGGCACAGGGCTTATTTTCACCCCTCCACTTT.

This chain uses TRBV2 with TRBJ2-1, with 8 bases that match TRBD2. This CDR3 comprises 15 residues. The V and J ends lost 7 bases and 1 base, in that order; junction bases with no gene match: 6. Per the germline V gene, CDR1 is SNHLY and CDR2 is FYNNEI. The DNA of the CDR3 is TGTGCCAGCATGCGCGGGAGGTTATCCTACAATGAGCAGTTCTTC. Protein product: CASMRGRLSYNEQFF. Supplemented by reference TRBV2 and TRBJ2-1, the full variable domain reads EPEVTQTPSHQVTQMGQEVILRCVPISNHLYFYWYRQILGQKVEFLVSFYNNEISEKSEIFDDQFSVERPDGSNFTLKIRSTKLEDSAMYFCASMRGRLSYNEQFFGPGTRLTVL.

The V call is TRBV18, the J call TRBJ1-2; 11 bases map to TRBD1. CDR3 length equals 15 residues. Germline-derived CDR1 and CDR2 are KGHSH and LQKENI. V gave up 6 bases and J gave up 2 bases; unmatched junction bases: 5. The CDR3 nucleotides read TGTGCCAGCTCCCCAGGGACAGGGGGGAACTATGGCTACACCTTC. It translates to CASSPGTGGNYGYTF.

The chain has TRBV29-1 and TRBJ2-7, with 9 bases lining up with TRBD2. Germline values: CDR1 SQVTM, CDR2 ANQGSEA. The CDR3 extends over 14 amino acids. The J segment lost 3 bases and the V segment lost 6 bases, leaving 9 bases of the junction unmatched. The CDR3 sequence is CSVERGSGSYEQYF. DNA of the CDR3: TGCAGCGTGGAAAGGGGTAGCGGGAGCTACGAGCAGTACTTC.

The J gene is TRBJ2-7, the V gene TRBV27; 16 nucleotides line up with TRBD2. Looked up from germline, CDR1 is MNHEY and CDR2 is SMNVEV (reference sequence). The trim removed 3 bases at V and 0 bases at J, leaving 5 bases unmatched. This CDR3 is 18 amino acids long. CDR3 region: CASSLSGLAGGSSYEQYF. CDR3 DNA: TGTGCCAGCAGTTTGTCGGGACTAGCGGGAGGGAGCTCCTACGAGCAGTACTTC.

DNA for the CDR3: TGTGCCAGCTCACCCCTGGGGAGCTCCTATAATTCACCCCTCCACTTT. Amino acid sequence: CASSPLGSSYNSPLHF. The genes are TRBV18 and TRBJ1-6; no clear D gene. V lost 3 bases and J 0 bases, leaving 9 bases between the germline ends. The CDR3 sequence is 16 residues long. Germline-derived CDR1 and CDR2 are KGHSH and LQKENI.

This chain joins TRBV5-4 and TRBJ1-1, with 7 bases that match TRBD1. In germline, CDR1 is SGHNT, CDR2 YYREEE (reference sequence). J gave up 3 bases and V 2 bases, and 7 bases lay outside the gene matches. The CDR3 consists of 15 residues. The CDR3 reads CASSLRQGLYTEAFF. The CDR3 DNA reads as TGTGCCAGCAGCTTACGACAGGGTCTGTACACTGAAGCTTTCTTT.

The gene calls are TRBV6-5 and TRBJ2-7; 11 bases align to TRBD1. This CDR3 spans 15 amino acids. V shed 7 bases, J shed 4 bases, and the junction held 9 bases outside the gene matches. Per germline, CDR1 MNHEY and CDR2 SVGAGI. CDR3: CASIAGQGAVYEQYV. The CDR3 DNA is TGTGCCAGCATCGCCGGACAGGGGGCGGTTTACGAGCAGTACGTC.

This clone was seen only a few times. The chain uses TRBV29-1 and TRBJ2-7, with 11 bases identical to TRBD1. In germline, CDR1 is SQVTM, CDR2 ANQGSEA. J was trimmed by 3 bases and V by 6 bases; bases with no gene match: 7. The CDR3 spans 14 residues. CDR3 bases: TGCAGCGTCGCCGGGACAGGGGGTCTCTACGAGCAGTACTTC. This translates into CSVAGTGGLYEQYF.